Presented here are 19 T cell receptor beta chains from one specimen sequenced in a study of OX40 agonist ivuxolimab in advanced cancers. Sequenced by immunoSEQ multiplex PCR; TCRdb stores in-frame clones only, minus some. The data contain under 100,000 clones, about 91% of them singletons. Sequenced material: CD4+ or CD8+ T cells sorted from blood, taken in a trial of the OX40 agonist ivuxolimab. Receptors originate from an adult with an advanced solid tumor such as melanoma, head and neck, liver or kidney cancer.

The V and J genes are TRBV25-1 and TRBJ2-7; TRBD1 is a possible D gene (6 bases). Germline assignment: CDR1 MGHDK and CDR2 SYGVNS. The CDR3 has 13 amino acids. V dropped 4 bases and J dropped 6 bases, with 13 bases sitting between them. The CDR3 protein is CASSGLTGSEQYF. The CDR3 nucleotides are TGTGCCAGCAGTGGGCTAACAGGGAGCGAGCAGTACTTC.

The chain carries TRBV5-1 and TRBJ1-4; D is unresolved. The CDR3 consists of 16 residues. The germline gives CDR1 SGHRS, CDR2 YFSETQ. V lost 3 bases to trimming and J lost 8 bases, with 20 bases between them. The CDR3 nucleotides are TGCGCCAGCAGCTCCAAACCTCTAGAACCTGACGAAAAACTGTTTTTT. Residues: CASSSKPLEPDEKLFF.

The J gene is TRBJ2-7, the V gene TRBV5-1; 10 bases match TRBD2. V was pared by 4 bases and J by 4 bases, with 11 bases of the junction left unmatched. This CDR3 has 16 residues. Germline V lookup: CDR1 SGHRS, CDR2 YFSETQ. The CDR3: CASSGGASGSSYEQYF. The CDR3, as DNA: TGCGCCAGCAGCGGGGGGGCTAGCGGGAGTTCATACGAGCAGTACTTC. The variable domain in full, with the rest retrieved from reference TRBV5-1 and TRBJ2-7, is KAGVTQTPRYLIKTRGQQVTLSCSPISGHRSVSWYQQTPGQGLQFLFEYFSETQRNKGNFPGRFSGRQFSNSRSEMNVSTLELGDSALYLCASSGGASGSSYEQYFGPGTRLTVT.

The chain has TRBV7-9 and TRBJ2-7; perhaps TRBD2 as D (6 bases). The CDR3 is made up of 15 amino acids. Germline V gives CDR1 SEHNR, CDR2 FQNEAQ (reference sequence). Trimming pared 5 bases from V and 6 bases from J, leaving 20 bases between. The CDR3 region is CASSPRVRGLGEQYF. CDR3 sequence (DNA): TGTGCCAGCAGCCCTCGCGTAAGGGGACTGGGCGAGCAGTACTTC. Complete variable domain (other parts from reference TRBV7-9 and TRBJ2-7): DTGVSQNPRHKITKRGQNVTFRCDPISEHNRLYWYRQTLGQGPEFLTYFQNEAQLEKSRLLSDRFSAERPKGSFSTLEIQRTEQGDSAMYLCASSPRVRGLGEQYFGPGTRLTVT.

Here the CDR3 DNA reads TGCGCCAGCAGCCCTAACACAGGGGTCAATGAGCAGTTCTTC. Translating gives CASSPNTGVNEQFF. The chain uses TRBV4-1 and TRBJ2-1; 7 nucleotides line up with TRBD1. Per the germline V gene, CDR1 is MGHRA and CDR2 is YSYEKL. J was trimmed by 6 bases and V by 4 bases; bases with no gene match: 6. The CDR3 has 14 residues.

This chain links TRBV10-3 with TRBJ2-2, with D possibly being TRBD1 or TRBD2 (6 bases each). V was pared by 0 bases and J by 5 bases, with 16 bases between. This CDR3 is 17 amino acids long. The V gene's germline CDR1 is ENHRY and CDR2 SYGVKD. The CDR3 DNA sequence: TGTGCCATCAGTGAGTCGTCCGGCGGAGGGGGGACCGGGGAGCTGTTTTTT. It codes for CAISESSGGGGTGELFF.

The chain carries TRBV7-9 and TRBJ2-3, with 8 bases fitting TRBD1. Germline V CDR1 and CDR2: SEHNR, FQNEAQ (reference sequence). The ends lost 5 bases at V and 1 base at J; junction bases unmatched: 8. This CDR3 contains 16 residues. CDR3 region: CASSTQGAWGTDTQYF. In nucleotides, the CDR3 is TGTGCCAGCAGCACTCAGGGGGCTTGGGGCACAGATACGCAGTATTTT.

The J gene is TRBJ2-1, the V gene TRBV5-1; 13 nucleotides match TRBD2. The CDR3 spans 16 residues. Germline V CDR1 and CDR2: SGHRS, YFSETQ. The J segment lost 9 bases and the V segment lost 3 bases, leaving 9 bases of the junction unmatched. The CDR3 sequence is CASSSGTSGKGPEQFF. DNA of the CDR3: TGCGCCAGCAGCTCCGGGACTAGCGGGAAGGGACCTGAGCAGTTCTTC.

V usage is TRBV5-1 and J usage is TRBJ2-7; 8 nucleotides agree with TRBD1. CDR1 is SGHRS, CDR2 YFSETQ, per germline. Trimming cost V 5 bases and J 7 bases; bases outside gene matches: 8. The CDR3 has 13 residues. The CDR3 DNA reads TGCGCCAGCAGTCGGGACAGGCTCTTGGAGCAGTACTTC. It is translated as CASSRDRLLEQYF.

CDR3 loop: CASSADRRQPQHF. CDR3 nucleotides: TGTGCCAGCAGCGCTGACAGGAGGCAGCCCCAGCATTTT. The rearrangement uses TRBV11-2 and TRBJ1-5; D is perhaps TRBD1 (6 bases). The CDR3 covers 13 residues. Trimming pared 5 bases from V and 7 bases from J, leaving 12 bases between. The V gene's germline CDR1 is SGHAT and CDR2 FQNNGV.

The CDR3 coding sequence is TGCGCCAGCAGCTTGGGGCAGGACCTGGAGACCCAGTACTTC. Encoded protein: CASSLGQDLETQYF. The chain couples TRBV5-1 to TRBJ2-5; D unclear. The CDR3 is 14 residues long. Germline CDR1 is SGHRS and CDR2 is YFSETQ. With 0 bases removed from V and 5 bases from J, the gap between germline ends came to 11 bases.

The chain recombines TRBV6-6 with TRBJ2-3; D gene uncertain. Trimming took 4 bases from V and 3 from J, leaving 8 bases between them. CDR1 is MNHNY and CDR2 is SVGAGI in the germline V gene (reference sequence). The CDR3 is made up of 13 amino acids. CDR3 DNA: TGTGCCAGCAGTTCCCCGCAAACAGATACGCAGTATTTT. Translating it yields CASSSPQTDTQYF.

The rearrangement links TRBV28 to TRBJ2-2; TRBD2 agrees at 8 bases. Looked up from germline, CDR1 is MDHEN and CDR2 is SYDVKM. Germline trimming cut 7 bases from V and 1 base from J; bases unmatched to any gene: 5. The CDR3 loop spans 15 amino acids. The CDR3 sequence: CASISGTRNTGELFF. DNA for the CDR3: TGTGCCAGCATTTCCGGGACTAGGAACACCGGGGAGCTGTTTTTT.

The chain uses TRBV10-3 and TRBJ2-5, with no clear D. Per germline, CDR1 ENHRY and CDR2 SYGVKD. This CDR3 contains 14 residues. The germline V and J ends were trimmed by 4 bases and 0 bases, with 9 bases remaining between them. CDR3 amino acids: CAISGWQDQETQYF. CDR3 sequence (DNA): TGTGCCATCAGTGGGTGGCAGGACCAAGAGACCCAGTACTTC.

The rearrangement links TRBV29-1 to TRBJ2-3; D call uncertain. The germline V gene has CDR1 SQVTM and CDR2 ANQGSEA. V was shortened by 2 bases and J by 5 bases, with 8 bases between the two germline ends. This CDR3 comprises 12 residues. This CDR3 reads CSVELLRDTQYF. CDR3 in DNA: TGCAGCGTTGAACTATTAAGAGATACGCAGTATTTT.

This sequence joins TRBV19 and TRBJ1-3; D ambiguous. The length of the CDR3 is 15 residues. The V gene lost 2 bases and the J gene lost 0 bases, with 8 bases spanning the gap. Germline V lookup: CDR1 LNHDA, CDR2 SQIVND (reference sequence). The CDR3 sequence: CASSIPRTSGNTIYF. In nucleotides, the CDR3 is TGTGCCAGTAGTATACCTCGTACCTCTGGAAACACCATATATTTT.

This chain links TRBV14 with TRBJ2-3; 11 bases align to TRBD2. Germline V gives CDR1 SGHDN, CDR2 FVKESK. CDR3 length: 17 residues. The trim removed 2 bases at V and 2 bases at J, leaving 6 bases unmatched. The CDR3 DNA is TGTGCCAGCAGCCAAAGTTTAGCGGGAGGGCCCACAGATACGCAGTATTTT. Its protein product is CASSQSLAGGPTDTQYF. Together with reference TRBV14 and TRBJ2-3, the CDR3 gives the full variable domain: EAGVTQFPSHSVIEKGQTVTLRCDPISGHDNLYWYRRVMGKEIKFLLHFVKESKQDESGMPNNRFLAERTGGTYSTLKVQPAELEDSGVYFCASSQSLAGGPTDTQYFGPGTRLTVL.

The rearrangement joins TRBV5-4 to TRBJ2-5; TRBD2 matches 7 bases. There are 15 residues in the CDR3. Per the germline V gene, CDR1 is SGHNT and CDR2 is YYREEE (reference sequence). V lost 0 bases, J lost 5 bases, and 7 bases stayed unmatched. CDR3 DNA sequence: TGTGCCAGCAGCTTGGTTATGGGAGGGCCGGAGACCCAGTACTTC. It is translated as CASSLVMGGPETQYF.

The V call is TRBV28, the J call TRBJ2-1; 8 bases align to TRBD2. V was pared by 5 bases and J by 10 bases, with 16 bases of the junction left unmatched. Germline V CDR1 and CDR2: MDHEN, SYDVKM. This CDR3 is 16 amino acids long. The CDR3 bases are TGTGCCAGCAGTCCCGATAGCGGGGTCCGGATATGGGAGCAGTTCTTC. As protein: CASSPDSGVRIWEQFF.